This TCR beta chain was identified in a study of T cells in Graves' hyperthyroidism and ophthalmopathy. With 0 bases removed from V and 1 base from J, the gap between germline ends came to 12 bases. The CDR3 has 15 amino acids. The germline V gene has CDR1 DFQATT and CDR2 SNEGSKA (reference sequence). What was amplified from RNA transcripts were TCR beta CDR3 regions. A first-round RT-PCR of the TCR CDR3 used the HTBI primer set. Each CDR3 protein is one row after TCRdb ran MiXCR on the multiplex PCR reads. The repertoire holds about 480,000 distinct CDR3 sequences, with about 15% as singletons. This clonotype was recorded at least ten times.

Sequencing was performed on blood. The clonotype comes from a woman aged 18-35 years with Graves' hyperthyroidism. The chain employs TRBV20-1 and TRBJ1-1; D may be TRBD1 (6 bases). CDR3 sequence (DNA): TGCAGTGCTAGAGACCCTGGGGGGGCGAACACTGAAGCTTTCTTT. Its protein is CSARDPGGANTEAFF.